This TCR beta chain was recovered during a study of blood T cell repertoires in COVID-19. In the study overall: COVID-19 samples from acute and convalescent phases originated in the United States, Italy and Spain.

Profiled with immunoSEQ multiplex PCR; TCRdb holds only in-frame clones, not every one. The data show around 100,000 clones, roughly nine tenths seen once. The trim removed 7 bases at V and 7 bases at J, leaving 11 bases unmatched. The CDR3 extends over 15 amino acids. Germline V lookup: CDR1 LNHDA, CDR2 SQIVND (reference sequence). This TCR was recovered from a man aged 55 to 70 with acute or convalescent COVID-19. The rearrangement links TRBV19 to TRBJ2-4, with TRBD1 identical over 9 bases. Sequenced: peripheral blood. The CDR3 DNA reads as TGTGCCAGTACCTCGAACAGGGGGCGATTCAACATTCAGTACTTC. This translates into CASTSNRGRFNIQYF.